The entry below gives a single T cell receptor (beta chain) sequence along with its context. The data are from a study of cytomegalovirus exposure and HLA in healthy donors. Clones were sequenced by immunoSEQ multiplex PCR, and TCRdb holds only the in-frame ones, with some missing. This table holds fewer than 250,000 clones, approximately 80% found once. V lost 5 bases and J 7 bases, leaving 9 bases between the germline ends. The CDR3 is made up of 11 amino acids. In germline, CDR1 is KGHSH, CDR2 LQKENI. What was sequenced was PBMCs. The clonotype originates from a woman under 40 in good health and CMV-seropositive. V usage is TRBV18 and J usage is TRBJ2-7; D gene uncertain. CDR3 bases: TGTGCCAGCTCAGAACAGATTGAGCAGTACTTC. This sequence encodes CASSEQIEQYF. Full variable domain (missing parts from reference TRBV18 and TRBJ2-7): NAGVMQNPRHLVRRRGQEARLRCSPMKGHSHVYWYRQLPEEGLKFMVYLQKENIIDESGMPKERFSAEFPKEGPSILRIQQVVRGDSAAYFCASSEQIEQYFGPGTRLTVT.